The source of this TCR beta chain is a study of cytomegalovirus exposure and HLA in healthy donors. Study findings and constraints: With DRB1 most and HLA-C fewest, TCR association rates differed between HLA loci in a later analysis. Later work associated roughly 15,000 TCR beta sequences with HLA alleles at 0.05 false discovery rate.

The PCR made use of 60 Vbeta and 13 Jbeta primers. Per the original data handling: A later analysis tallied approximately 78 million unique TCR beta chains, some 12 million of them shared. This table comes from immunoSEQ multiplex PCR, and its TCRdb copy is limited to in-frame clones, with some not included. That table gives V, J and clone size, and the DNA gave D and trimming. The sample consists of about 200,000 clones, roughly 80% of them appearing once. CDR1 is SGHRS and CDR2 is YFSETQ in the germline V gene. J gave up 5 bases and V 2 bases, and 5 bases lay outside the gene matches. The CDR3 is 15 amino acids. This clone was found once. Its cognate antigen is unknown.

The receptor comes from a woman younger than 45 in good health and CMV-seronegative. Sequencing was done on a sample of PBMCs. V usage is TRBV5-1 and J usage is TRBJ2-5, with 11 positions matching TRBD1. The CDR3 sequence is CASSLGTGGAETQYF. The CDR3 region has the DNA TGCGCCAGCAGCTTAGGGACAGGGGGGGCGGAGACCCAGTACTTC.